Included here is one T cell receptor (beta chain) sequence, with context. Its antigen is not known. PCR amplification relied on 60 Vbeta primers (plus 13 Jbeta primers). Profiled with immunoSEQ multiplex PCR; TCRdb holds only in-frame clones, not every one. This repertoire includes 90,000 to 130,000 clones. This entry comes from a study of cytomegalovirus exposure and HLA in healthy donors. Study-level findings and limits: It was reported that TCR beta sequences correctly inferred the HLA-A and HLA-B alleles for most subjects. Later analysis identified several of the most significant clusters that appeared linked to common viral pathogens. Later on, an analysis showed TCR association rates differing by HLA locus, with DRB1 the most and HLA-C the fewest.

All donors participated as healthy donors of bone marrow. The CDR3 has 15 amino acids. V was cut by 4 bases and J by 0 bases, with 13 bases left in between. Germline assignment: CDR1 MNHEY and CDR2 SVGAGI. The receptor was derived from a man aged 25-45 years in good health and CMV-seronegative. The chain has TRBV6-5 and TRBJ2-7; possibly TRBD2 for D (5 bases). The sequencing input was PBMCs. CDR3 sequence (DNA): TGTGCCAGCAGTTCACTAGATTTCCTCTCCTACGAGCAGTACTTC. Translated: CASSSLDFLSYEQYF.